The 21 T cell receptor beta chains below come from one sample, sequenced in a study of T cell changes during pregnancy in multiple sclerosis. Clones were sequenced by immunoSEQ multiplex PCR, and TCRdb holds only the in-frame ones, with some missing. In the table there are over 90,000 clones, approximately 90% of which are singletons. Here the sequenced sample was peripheral blood, taken before pregnancy. The receptors derive from a female donor with multiple sclerosis, enrolled in a pregnancy study.

J is TRBJ1-2 and V is TRBV30; D gene ambiguous. Trimming removed 6 bases at V and 0 bases at J, with 11 bases between. This CDR3 is 13 amino acids long. CDR1 GTSNPN and CDR2 SVGIG come from the germline V gene (reference sequence). Here the CDR3 reads CACRGGTNYGYTF. The CDR3 DNA is TGTGCCTGCCGCGGCGGGACTAACTATGGCTACACCTTC.

This chain uses TRBV27 with TRBJ2-2, with TRBD1 matching 9 bases. Germline trimming cut 2 bases from V and 5 bases from J; bases unmatched to any gene: 6. Per germline, CDR1 MNHEY and CDR2 SMNVEV (reference sequence). The CDR3 contains 16 residues. Written as DNA, the CDR3 is TGTGCCAGCAGTTTAAGAGGGACAGGGAAGACCGGGGAGCTGTTTTTT. The encoded protein is CASSLRGTGKTGELFF.

The rearrangement joins TRBV10-3 to TRBJ2-3; 9 bases align to TRBD1. The CDR3 totals 14 residues. Per germline, CDR1 ENHRY and CDR2 SYGVKD. The ends lost 0 bases at V and 15 bases at J; junction bases unmatched: 10. The CDR3 DNA sequence: TGTGCCATCAGTGAGTCGACGGTGGGGACAGGGCGATATTTT. This gives the protein CAISESTVGTGRYF.

V is TRBV18 and J is TRBJ1-3; D may be TRBD1 (5 bases). V lost 4 bases to trimming and J lost 0 bases, with 13 bases between them. CDR3 length: 16 residues. CDR1 is KGHSH, CDR2 LQKENI, per germline. The CDR3 sequence: CASSLTSGNSGNTIYF. CDR3 nucleotides: TGTGCCAGCTCACTGACTTCAGGGAACTCTGGAAACACCATATATTTT.

The rearrangement links TRBV6-1 to TRBJ2-1, with a tentative D call TRBD2 (5 bases). Germline V CDR1 and CDR2: MNHNS, SASEGT. The CDR3 covers 17 residues. V was shortened by 3 bases and J by 4 bases, with 19 bases between the two germline ends. This CDR3 reads CASSDALLSGAYNEQFF. The CDR3 bases are TGTGCCAGCAGTGACGCCCTCTTGAGCGGAGCTTACAATGAGCAGTTCTTC.

CDR3 protein: CASSLEPGDYGYTF. CDR3 coding DNA: TGTGCCAGCAGCTTAGAGCCGGGGGACTATGGCTACACCTTC. This chain links TRBV7-9 with TRBJ1-2, with D possibly being TRBD1 (5 bases). With 1 base removed from V and 3 bases from J, the gap between germline ends came to 9 bases. Germline assignment: CDR1 SEHNR and CDR2 FQNEAQ (reference sequence). CDR3 length equals 14 residues.

The J gene is TRBJ1-3, the V gene TRBV6-1; D might be TRBD1 (5 bases). CDR1 MNHNS and CDR2 SASEGT come from the germline V gene. Trimming left V 6 bases short and J 0 bases short, with 12 bases between. This CDR3 contains 15 residues. In nucleotides, the CDR3 is TGTGCCAGCAGGGGGGGGAGTAGCTCTGGAAACACCATATATTTT. Protein sequence: CASRGGSSSGNTIYF.

This chain connects TRBV7-9 to TRBJ1-2, with D possibly being TRBD1 (5 bases). V shed 5 bases and J shed 2 bases, with 18 bases lying between them. Germline V gene sequence: CDR1 SEHNR, CDR2 FQNEAQ (reference sequence). CDR3 length equals 16 residues. The CDR3 protein is CASSRGTFKGNYGYTF. The CDR3 DNA reads as TGTGCCAGCAGCCGGGGGACTTTTAAGGGAAACTATGGCTACACCTTC.

This chain joins TRBV2 and TRBJ2-7; 9 bases align to TRBD2. The CDR3 is 13 residues long. V dropped 3 bases and J dropped 7; count of bases not matched to a gene: 4. The germline gives CDR1 SNHLY, CDR2 FYNNEI. The CDR3 nucleotides read TGTGCCAGCAGTGAGGCGGGGGGGCATGAGCAGTACTTC. Translated: CASSEAGGHEQYF.

The chain carries TRBV7-9 and TRBJ1-2; 7 bases are a match to TRBD1. The CDR3 contains 15 residues. V shed 5 bases and J 0 bases; nucleotides not matched to a gene: 6. Germline lookup yields CDR1 SEHNR and CDR2 FQNEAQ (reference sequence). CDR3 amino acids: CASSTEGAPNYGYTF. In DNA, the CDR3 is TGTGCCAGCAGCACTGAGGGGGCCCCTAACTATGGCTACACCTTC.

V and J are TRBV10-3 and TRBJ1-1; TRBD1 is a possible D gene (5 bases). Per germline, CDR1 ENHRY and CDR2 SYGVKD. The CDR3 extends over 13 amino acids. V lost 7 bases and J 1 base, leaving 10 bases between the germline ends. CDR3 DNA sequence: TGTGCCATCACCAACGACAGGAACACTGAAGCTTTCTTT. Its protein is CAITNDRNTEAFF.

The chain is built from TRBV7-2 and TRBJ1-2; D gene ambiguous. V was shortened by 4 bases and J by 5 bases, with 14 bases between the two germline ends. This CDR3 comprises 14 residues. Germline V lookup: CDR1 SGHTA, CDR2 FQGNSA. The CDR3 bases are TGTGCCAGCAGCTCCGACGGGAACCCTTATGGCTACACCTTC. Translating gives CASSSDGNPYGYTF.

The chain carries TRBV7-2 and TRBJ2-7; TRBD1 agrees at 11 bases. V lost 4 bases, J lost 6 bases, and 5 bases stayed unmatched. The length of the CDR3 is 14 residues. The V gene's germline CDR1 is SGHTA and CDR2 FQGNSA. The CDR3 DNA sequence: TGTGCCAGCAGCTCCCGGGACAGGGGGAGCGAGCAGTACTTC. It translates to CASSSRDRGSEQYF. The variable domain in full, with the rest retrieved from reference TRBV7-2 and TRBJ2-7, is GAGVSQSPSNKVTEKGKDVELRCDPISGHTALYWYRQSLGQGLEFLIYFQGNSAPDKSGLPSDRFSAERTGGSVSTLTIQRTQQEDSAVYLCASSSRDRGSEQYFGPGTRLTVT.

The chain uses TRBV2 and TRBJ1-4; D might be TRBD1 (6 bases). The CDR3 runs 14 residues. Trimming removed 9 bases at V and 2 bases at J, with 13 bases between. Germline V gene sequence: CDR1 SNHLY, CDR2 FYNNEI. CDR3 residues: CASKQGRTNEKLFF. As DNA, the CDR3 is TGTGCCAGTAAACAGGGCCGGACTAATGAAAAACTGTTTTTT.

This chain joins TRBV7-9 and TRBJ1-1, with D possibly being TRBD1 (6 bases). The CDR3 is 12 amino acids. Germline loops: CDR1 SEHNR, CDR2 FQNEAQ (reference sequence). V was pared by 8 bases and J by 1 base, with 8 bases between. This chain's CDR3 is CASGTTNTEAFF. CDR3 bases: TGTGCCAGCGGGACAACGAACACTGAAGCTTTCTTT.

This clone showed up just a few times. The chain has TRBV7-9 and TRBJ2-7, with TRBD2 matching 11 bases. Trimming removed 1 base from V and 3 bases from J; junction bases left unmatched: 5. Germline V gene data show CDR1 as SEHNR and CDR2 as FQNEAQ (reference sequence). This CDR3 spans 16 amino acids. The CDR3 DNA reads as TGTGCCAGCAGCTTAGTTAGCGGGAGGGTCGGCTACGAGCAGTACTTC. This gives the protein CASSLVSGRVGYEQYF.

This chain links TRBV5-1 with TRBJ2-7; tentatively, D is TRBD2 (5 bases). Between the trimmed V and J ends, which lost 0 bases and 4 bases, there was a span of 20 bases. CDR1 is SGHRS, CDR2 YFSETQ, per germline. The CDR3 runs to 17 residues. The CDR3 nucleotides are TGCGCCAGCAGCTTGGGAAATGGAAGGCAGCGGAATTACGAGCAGTACTTC. Encoded protein: CASSLGNGRQRNYEQYF. The full variable domain, in which reference TRBV5-1 and TRBJ2-7 provide the parts outside the CDR3, is KAGVTQTPRYLIKTRGQQVTLSCSPISGHRSVSWYQQTPGQGLQFLFEYFSETQRNKGNFPGRFSGRQFSNSRSEMNVSTLELGDSALYLCASSLGNGRQRNYEQYFGPGTRLTVT.

This clone was seen a single time. The chain links TRBV7-2 to TRBJ1-1; TRBD1 matches at 7 bases. CDR3 length equals 13 residues. Germline CDR1 and CDR2: SGHTA and FQGNSA. The V and J ends lost 6 bases and 4 bases, in that order; junction bases with no gene match: 5. The DNA of the CDR3 is TGTGCCAGCAGACCCACAGGGGCCACTGAAGCTTTCTTT. Its translation: CASRPTGATEAFF.

The chain employs TRBV20-1 and TRBJ2-1, with D possibly TRBD2 on 5 matching bases. The CDR3 runs to 10 residues. The V and J ends lost 5 bases and 11 bases respectively, with 10 bases between them. The germline V gene has CDR1 DFQATT and CDR2 SNEGSKA (reference sequence). The CDR3 is CSARTGKQFF. The DNA for the CDR3 is TGCAGTGCTCGGACTGGCAAGCAGTTCTTC.

The chain joins TRBV4-3 to TRBJ2-5, with 7 bases identical to TRBD1. The end of the DNA aligns better with TRBJ2-7, so the J call may be wrong. In germline, CDR1 is LGHNA, CDR2 YSLEER. This CDR3 comprises 16 residues. This CDR3 is CASSQDLRQGAYEQYF. For the CDR3, the DNA is TGCGCCAGCAGCCAAGATCTGAGACAGGGAGCCTACGAGCAGTACTTC.

A single count supports this clone. This sequence joins TRBV25-1 and TRBJ2-2; unclear D gene. The CDR3 extends over 16 amino acids. The V gene's germline CDR1 is MGHDK and CDR2 SYGVNS. Trimming removed 5 bases from V and 0 bases from J, with 13 bases in between. In DNA, the CDR3 is TGTGCCAGCAGTACCCATGGCGACTCGAACACCGGGGAGCTGTTTTTT. It is translated as CASSTHGDSNTGELFF. Full variable domain (rest looked up from reference TRBV25-1 and TRBJ2-2): EADIYQTPRYLVIGTGKKITLECSQTMGHDKMYWYQQDPGMELHLIHYSYGVNSTEKGDLSSESTVSRIRTEHFPLTLESARPSHTSQYLCASSTHGDSNTGELFFGEGSRLTVL.